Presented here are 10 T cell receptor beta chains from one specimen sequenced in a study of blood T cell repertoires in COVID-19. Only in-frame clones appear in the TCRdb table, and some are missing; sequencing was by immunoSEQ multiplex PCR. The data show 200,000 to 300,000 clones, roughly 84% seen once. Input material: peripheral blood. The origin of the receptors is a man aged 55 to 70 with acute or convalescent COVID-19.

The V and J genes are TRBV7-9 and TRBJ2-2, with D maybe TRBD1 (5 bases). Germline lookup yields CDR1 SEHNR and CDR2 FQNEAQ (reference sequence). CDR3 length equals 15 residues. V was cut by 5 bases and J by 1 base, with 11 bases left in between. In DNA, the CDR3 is TGTGCCAGCAGCACTACCGGACAGAACACCGGGGAGCTGTTTTTT. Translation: CASSTTGQNTGELFF.

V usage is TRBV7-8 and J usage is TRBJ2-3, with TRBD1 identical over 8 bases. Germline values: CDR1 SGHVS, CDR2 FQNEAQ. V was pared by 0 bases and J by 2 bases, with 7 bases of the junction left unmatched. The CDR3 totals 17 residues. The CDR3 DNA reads TGTGCCAGCAGCTTAGCGTATGAGACAGGGGACACAGATACGCAGTATTTT. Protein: CASSLAYETGDTDTQYF.

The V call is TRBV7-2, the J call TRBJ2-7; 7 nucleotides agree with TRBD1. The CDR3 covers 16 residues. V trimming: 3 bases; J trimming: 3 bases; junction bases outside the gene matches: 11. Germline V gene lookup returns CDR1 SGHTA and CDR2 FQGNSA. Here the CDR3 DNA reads TGTGCCAGCAGCTTGACGGGACAGCTGCTTGACTACGAGCAGTACTTC. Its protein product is CASSLTGQLLDYEQYF.

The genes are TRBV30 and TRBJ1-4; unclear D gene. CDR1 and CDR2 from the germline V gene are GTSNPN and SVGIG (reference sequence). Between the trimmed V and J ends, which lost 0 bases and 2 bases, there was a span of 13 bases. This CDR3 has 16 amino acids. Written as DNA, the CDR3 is TGTGCCTGGAGTGTGGGCGGGCTAGGGACTAATGAAAAACTGTTTTTT. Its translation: CAWSVGGLGTNEKLFF. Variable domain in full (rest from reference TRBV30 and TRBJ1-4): SQTIHQWPATLVQPVGSPLSLECTVEGTSNPNLYWYRQAAGRGLQLLFYSVGIGQISSEVPQNLSASRPQDRQFILSSKKLLLSDSGFYLCAWSVGGLGTNEKLFFGSGTQLSVL.

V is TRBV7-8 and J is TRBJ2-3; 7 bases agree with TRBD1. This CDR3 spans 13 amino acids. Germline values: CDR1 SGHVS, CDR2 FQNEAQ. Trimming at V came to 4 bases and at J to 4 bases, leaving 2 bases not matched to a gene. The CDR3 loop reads CASSWGQSDTQYF. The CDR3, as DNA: TGTGCCAGCAGCTGGGGACAGTCAGATACGCAGTATTTT. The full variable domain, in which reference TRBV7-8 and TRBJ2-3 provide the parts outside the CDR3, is GAGVSQSPRYKVAKRGQDVALRCDPISGHVSLFWYQQALGQGPEFLTYFQNEAQLDKSGLPSDRFFAERPEGSVSTLKIQRTQQEDSAVYLCASSWGQSDTQYFGPGTRLTVL.

The CDR3 region has the DNA TGCGCCAGCAGCTGGACAGACAATGAGCAGTTCTTC. Amino acids: CASSWTDNEQFF. This rearrangement joins TRBV5-1 to TRBJ2-1, with D tentatively TRBD1 (6 bases). The CDR3 extends over 12 amino acids. Germline loops: CDR1 SGHRS, CDR2 YFSETQ. Between the trimmed V and J ends, which lost 3 bases and 5 bases, there was a span of 6 bases.

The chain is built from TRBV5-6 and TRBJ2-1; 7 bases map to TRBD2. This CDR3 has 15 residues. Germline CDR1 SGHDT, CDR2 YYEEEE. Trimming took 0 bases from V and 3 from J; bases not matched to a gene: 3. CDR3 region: CASSLGGGGYNEQFF. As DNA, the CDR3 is TGTGCCAGCAGCTTGGGTGGCGGGGGCTACAATGAGCAGTTCTTC.

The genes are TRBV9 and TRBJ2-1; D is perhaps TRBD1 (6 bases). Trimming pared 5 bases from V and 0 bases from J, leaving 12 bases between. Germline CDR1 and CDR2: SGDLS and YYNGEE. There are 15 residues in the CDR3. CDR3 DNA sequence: TGTGCCAGCAGACAGGGAACCGACTCCTACAATGAGCAGTTCTTC. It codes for CASRQGTDSYNEQFF.

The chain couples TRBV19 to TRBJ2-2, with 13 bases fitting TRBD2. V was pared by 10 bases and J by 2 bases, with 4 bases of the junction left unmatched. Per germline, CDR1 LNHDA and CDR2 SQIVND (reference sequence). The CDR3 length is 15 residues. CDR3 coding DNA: TGTGCCACCAGGACTAGCGGGAGCAACACCGGGGAGCTGTTTTTT. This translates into CATRTSGSNTGELFF.

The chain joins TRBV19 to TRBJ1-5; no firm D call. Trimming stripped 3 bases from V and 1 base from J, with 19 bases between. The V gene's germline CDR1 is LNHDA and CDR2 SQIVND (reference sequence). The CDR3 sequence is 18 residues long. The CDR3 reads CASSIWAWAGESNQPQHF. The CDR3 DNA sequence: TGTGCCAGTAGTATCTGGGCTTGGGCGGGAGAGAGCAATCAGCCCCAGCATTTT.